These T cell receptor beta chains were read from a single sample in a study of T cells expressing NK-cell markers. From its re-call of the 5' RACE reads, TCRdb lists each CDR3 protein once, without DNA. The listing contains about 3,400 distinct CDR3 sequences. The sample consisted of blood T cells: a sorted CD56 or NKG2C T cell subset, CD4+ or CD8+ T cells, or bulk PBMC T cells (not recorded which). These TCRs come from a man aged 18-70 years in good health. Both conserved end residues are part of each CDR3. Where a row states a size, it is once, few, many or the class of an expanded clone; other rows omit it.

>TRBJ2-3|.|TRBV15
CATSRDRVSGGDLGHTDTQYF
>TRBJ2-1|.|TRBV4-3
CASSQDFRDTESSYNEQFF
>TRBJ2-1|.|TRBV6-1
CASRQYNEQFF
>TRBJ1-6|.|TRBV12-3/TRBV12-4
CASSPGQGNSPLHF
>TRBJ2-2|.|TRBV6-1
CASSGTSGGPGELFF
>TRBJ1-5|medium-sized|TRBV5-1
CASSLNGWQPQHF
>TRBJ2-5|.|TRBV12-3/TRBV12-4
CASSQSGGEETQYF
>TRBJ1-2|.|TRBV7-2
CASSLEAITNYGYTF
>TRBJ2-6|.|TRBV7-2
CASSRMSGANVLTF
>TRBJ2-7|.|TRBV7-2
CASSRFPSSYEQYF
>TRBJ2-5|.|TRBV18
CASSPRMETQYF
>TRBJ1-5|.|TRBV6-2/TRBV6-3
CASSYGGGGNQPQHF
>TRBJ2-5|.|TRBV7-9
CASSPRQETQYF
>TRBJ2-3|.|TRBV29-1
CSVQGVGSTDTQYF
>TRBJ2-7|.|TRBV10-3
CASRDTSYEQYF
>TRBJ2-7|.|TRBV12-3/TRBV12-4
CASSSLGAHEQYF
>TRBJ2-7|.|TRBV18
CASSPIAGGGEQYF
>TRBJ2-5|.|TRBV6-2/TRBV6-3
CASSRTPASAVEETQYF
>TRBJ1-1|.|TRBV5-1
CASSLEGGNTEAFF
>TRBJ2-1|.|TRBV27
CASSLTSGGYSYNEQFF
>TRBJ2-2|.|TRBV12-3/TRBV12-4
CASSPQGSQNTGELFF
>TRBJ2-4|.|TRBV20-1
CSARVTLAKNIQYF
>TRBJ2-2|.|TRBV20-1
CSAARPGVTGELFF
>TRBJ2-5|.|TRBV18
CATTSPSGGQETQYF
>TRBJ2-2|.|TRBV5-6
CASSLPGLRRSGELFF
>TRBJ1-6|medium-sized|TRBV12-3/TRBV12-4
CASSFLWSNSPLHF
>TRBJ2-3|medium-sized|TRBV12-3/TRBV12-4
CASSLPTGSTDTQYF
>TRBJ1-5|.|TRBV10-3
CAISPDSNQPQHF
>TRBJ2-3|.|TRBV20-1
CSAMTSGEVDTQYF
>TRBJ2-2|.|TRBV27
CASSFRLAPVFMFDTGELFF
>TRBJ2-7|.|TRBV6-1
CASSEATRYEQYF
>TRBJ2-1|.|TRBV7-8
CASSLLPGPYNEQFF
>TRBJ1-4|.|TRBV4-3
CASSRSLQGTNEKLFF
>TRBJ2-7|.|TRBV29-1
CSVAEHREQYF
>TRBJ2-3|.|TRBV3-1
CASSGDSGPFTDTQYF
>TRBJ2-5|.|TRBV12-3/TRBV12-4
CASGTSSQETQYF
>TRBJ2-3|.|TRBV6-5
CASSSPGLAGPTQYF
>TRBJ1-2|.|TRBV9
CASSEDGTPAFYGYTF
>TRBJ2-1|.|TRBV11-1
CASSPNPRAGGPRNEQFF
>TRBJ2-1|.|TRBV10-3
CAISGLGTGLAGGLSYNEQFF
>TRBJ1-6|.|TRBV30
CAWSVADNSPLHF
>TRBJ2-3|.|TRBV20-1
CSALGGTSTDTQYF
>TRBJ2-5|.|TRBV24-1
CATSDGASKGEETQYF
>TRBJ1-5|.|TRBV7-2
CASSLGGRREPQHF
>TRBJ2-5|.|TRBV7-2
CASSLGGQGTPETQYF
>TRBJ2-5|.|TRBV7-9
CASSSTGGYETQYF
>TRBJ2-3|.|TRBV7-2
CASSLVSSTDTQYF
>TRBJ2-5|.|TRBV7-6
CASSLMELAETQYF
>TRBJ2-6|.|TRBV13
CASSSYGSRANVLTF